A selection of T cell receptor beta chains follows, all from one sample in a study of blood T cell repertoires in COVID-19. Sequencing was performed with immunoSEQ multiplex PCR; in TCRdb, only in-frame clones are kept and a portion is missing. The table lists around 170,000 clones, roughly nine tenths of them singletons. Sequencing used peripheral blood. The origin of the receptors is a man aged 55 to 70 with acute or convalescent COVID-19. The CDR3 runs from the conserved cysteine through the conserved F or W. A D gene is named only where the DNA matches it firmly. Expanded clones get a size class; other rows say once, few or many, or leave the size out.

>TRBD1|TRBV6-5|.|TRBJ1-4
CASSYYRTGSNEKLFF
TGTGCCAGCAGTTACTATAGGACAGGGAGTAATGAAAAACTGTTTTTT
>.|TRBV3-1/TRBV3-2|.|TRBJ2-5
CASSPVRAFETQYF
TGTGCCAGCAGCCCCGTCAGGGCGTTTGAGACCCAGTACTTC
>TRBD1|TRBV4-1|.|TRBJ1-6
CASSPPTTGLNSPLHF
TGCGCCAGCAGCCCCCCCACGACAGGGCTCAATTCACCCCTCCACTTT
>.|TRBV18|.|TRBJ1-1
CASSPHEGVNTEAFF
TGTGCCAGCTCACCACATGAAGGGGTGAACACTGAAGCTTTCTTT
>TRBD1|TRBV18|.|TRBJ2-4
CASSPPRAGGTKNIQYF
TGTGCCAGCTCACCGCCGAGGGCAGGGGGCACCAAAAACATTCAGTACTTC
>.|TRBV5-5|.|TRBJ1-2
CASSLSGLGNYGYTF
TGTGCCAGCAGCTTGTCAGGGTTGGGTAACTATGGCTACACCTTC
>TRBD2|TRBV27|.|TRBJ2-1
CASSLAGGPGNEQFF
TGTGCCAGCAGCCTAGCGGGAGGGCCTGGAAATGAGCAGTTCTTC
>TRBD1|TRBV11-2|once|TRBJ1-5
CASSLGRTGGNQPQHF
TGTGCCAGCAGCTTAGGTAGGACAGGGGGCAATCAGCCCCAGCATTTT
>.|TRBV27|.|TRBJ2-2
CASSLSMAGELFF
TGTGCCAGCAGTCTCTCTATGGCCGGGGAGCTGTTTTTT
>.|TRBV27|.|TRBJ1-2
CASSLSRQGLNGYTF
TGTGCCAGCAGTTTATCGCGGCAGGGATTAAATGGCTACACCTTC
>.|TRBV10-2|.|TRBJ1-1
CASSEPGSEAFF
TGCGCCAGCAGTGAGCCGGGTTCTGAAGCTTTCTTT
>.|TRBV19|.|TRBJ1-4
CASSPRGRATNEKLFF
TGTGCCAGTAGTCCCAGGGGCCGTGCAACTAATGAAAAACTGTTTTTT
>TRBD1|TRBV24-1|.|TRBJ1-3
CATSDLRDSPGNTIYF
TGTGCCACCAGTGATCTCCGGGACAGCCCTGGAAACACCATATATTTT
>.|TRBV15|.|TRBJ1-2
CATSRDRGFGYTF
TGTGCCACCAGCAGAGATAGAGGGTTCGGCTACACCTTC
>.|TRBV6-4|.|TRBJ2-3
CASSRQTPPDTQYF
TGTGCCAGCAGCAGACAGACCCCACCAGATACGCAGTATTTT
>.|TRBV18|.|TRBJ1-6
CASSQQGSRSPLHF
TGTGCCAGCTCACAACAGGGTTCCCGGTCACCCCTCCACTTT
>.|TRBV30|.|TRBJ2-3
CAWSRGDTQYF
TGTGCCTGGAGTAGAGGAGATACGCAGTATTTT
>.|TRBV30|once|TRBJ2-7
CAWSRTSSYEQYF
TGTGCCTGGAGTCGGACATCCTCCTACGAGCAGTACTTC
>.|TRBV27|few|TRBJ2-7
CASRGAQNSYEQYF
TGTGCCAGCAGGGGGGCCCAAAACTCCTACGAGCAGTACTTC
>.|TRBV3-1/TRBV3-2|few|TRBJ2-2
CASSQIGGGELFF
TGTGCCAGCAGCCAAATCGGAGGGGGGGAGCTGTTTTTT
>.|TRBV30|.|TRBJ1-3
CAWSRGQSTGNTIYF
TGTGCCTGGAGCCGCGGACAGAGCACTGGAAACACCATATATTTT
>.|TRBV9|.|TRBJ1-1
CASSTEPGNTEAFF
TGTGCCAGCAGCACTGAGCCGGGGAACACTGAAGCTTTCTTT
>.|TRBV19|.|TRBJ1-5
CASSISYSYQPQHF
TGTGCCAGTAGTATCTCGTATTCGTATCAGCCCCAGCATTTT
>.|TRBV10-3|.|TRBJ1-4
CAISPQEGEKLFF
TGTGCCATCAGCCCTCAGGAGGGTGAAAAACTGTTTTTT
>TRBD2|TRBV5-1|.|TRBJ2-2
CASSLASGSSGELFF
TGCGCCAGCAGCTTGGCTAGCGGGAGCTCCGGGGAGCTGTTTTTT
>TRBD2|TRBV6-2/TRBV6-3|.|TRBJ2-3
CASSYSGSIDTQYF
TGTGCCAGCAGCTATAGCGGGAGTATAGATACGCAGTATTTT
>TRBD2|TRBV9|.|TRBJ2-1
CASSQTSGMNNEQFF
TGTGCCAGCAGCCAGACTAGCGGGATGAACAATGAGCAGTTCTTC
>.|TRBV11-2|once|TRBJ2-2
CASSQKPPGELFF
TGTGCCAGCAGCCAAAAGCCCCCCGGGGAGCTGTTTTTT
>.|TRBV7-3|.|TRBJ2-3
CASSPPGSDTQYF
TGTGCCAGCAGCCCACCGGGGTCAGATACGCAGTATTTT
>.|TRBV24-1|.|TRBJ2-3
CATSDLRDNTDTQYF
TGTGCCACCAGTGATTTGCGGGACAACACAGATACGCAGTATTTT
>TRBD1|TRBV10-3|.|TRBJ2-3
CAINTGTGGLDTQYF
TGTGCCATCAATACCGGGACAGGGGGCTTGGATACGCAGTATTTT
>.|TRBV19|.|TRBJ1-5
CASSNPRGGSSNQPQHF
TGTGCCAGTAGTAACCCAAGGGGGGGATCTAGCAATCAGCCCCAGCATTTT
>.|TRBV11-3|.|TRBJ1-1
CASSSKRSNTEAFF
TGTGCCAGCAGCTCTAAGAGAAGTAACACTGAAGCTTTCTTT
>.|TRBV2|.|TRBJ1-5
CASTPSPTGNQPQHF
TGTGCCAGCACCCCCTCTCCGACGGGGAATCAGCCCCAGCATTTT
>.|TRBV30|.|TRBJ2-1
CAWSVGSGSYNEQFF
TGTGCCTGGAGTGTCGGCAGCGGCTCCTACAATGAGCAGTTCTTC
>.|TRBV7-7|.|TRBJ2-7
CASSLGLGGTDEQYF
TGTGCCAGCAGCTTAGGATTAGGGGGAACCGACGAGCAGTACTTC
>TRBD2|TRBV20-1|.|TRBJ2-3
CSASRLAGGDTQYF
TGCAGTGCTAGTCGGCTAGCGGGGGGAGATACGCAGTATTTT
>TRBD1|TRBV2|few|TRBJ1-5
CASRAWTGGVEPQHF
TGTGCCAGCAGGGCCTGGACAGGGGGCGTGGAGCCCCAGCATTTT
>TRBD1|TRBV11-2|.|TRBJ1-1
CASTLTGDGTEAFF
TGTGCCAGCACCTTGACAGGGGATGGCACTGAAGCTTTCTTT
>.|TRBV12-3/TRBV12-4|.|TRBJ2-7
CASSPGQDEQYF
TGTGCCAGCAGCCCAGGACAAGACGAGCAGTACTTC
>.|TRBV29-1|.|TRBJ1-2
CSVGQGPRYGYTF
TGCAGCGTCGGCCAGGGTCCCCGCTATGGCTACACCTTC
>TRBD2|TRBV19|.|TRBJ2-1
CASSRGGLAGGGTYNEQFF
TGTGCCAGTAGCCGCGGCGGGCTAGCGGGAGGGGGGACCTACAATGAGCAGTTCTTC
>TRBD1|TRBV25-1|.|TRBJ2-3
CASSEYGTGNTDTQYF
TGTGCCAGCAGTGAATACGGGACAGGGAACACAGATACGCAGTATTTT
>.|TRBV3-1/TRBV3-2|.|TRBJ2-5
CASSRNSEGETQYF
TGTGCCAGCAGCCGAAACAGTGAGGGCGAGACCCAGTACTTC
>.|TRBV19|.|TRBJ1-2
CASGRATLDRAGYTF
TGTGCCAGCGGCAGGGCCACCCTCGATAGAGCTGGCTACACCTTC
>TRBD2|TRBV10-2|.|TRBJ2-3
CASSASGPSTDTQYF
TGCGCCAGCAGTGCTAGCGGGCCCAGCACAGATACGCAGTATTTT
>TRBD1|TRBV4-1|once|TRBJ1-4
CASSQSRQGRTNEKLFF
TGCGCCAGCAGCCAATCTCGACAGGGGCGAACTAATGAAAAACTGTTTTTT
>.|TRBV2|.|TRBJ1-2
CASSAIKGVNYGYTF
TGTGCCAGCAGTGCAATTAAGGGGGTGAACTATGGCTACACCTTC
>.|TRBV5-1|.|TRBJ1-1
CASSLQGGSTEAFF
TGCGCCAGCAGCTTGCAGGGAGGGTCAACTGAAGCTTTCTTT
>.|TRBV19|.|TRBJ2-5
CASSIPPSETQYF
TGTGCCAGTAGTATCCCTCCCTCGGAGACCCAGTACTTC
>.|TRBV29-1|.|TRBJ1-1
CSVKDSGGNTEAFF
TGCAGCGTTAAAGACAGCGGGGGAAACACTGAAGCTTTCTTT
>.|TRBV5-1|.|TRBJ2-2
CASSPVGLADTGELFF
TGCGCCAGCAGCCCCGTCGGCCTAGCAGACACCGGGGAGCTGTTTTTT
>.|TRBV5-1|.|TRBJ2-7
CASRAGSYEQYF
TGCGCCAGCAGGGCAGGGTCCTACGAGCAGTACTTC
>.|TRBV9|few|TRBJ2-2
CASSVYVPGELFF
TGTGCCAGCAGCGTATATGTCCCCGGGGAGCTGTTTTTT
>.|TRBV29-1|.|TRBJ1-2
CSVEVARGESGYTF
TGCAGCGTTGAGGTGGCCCGCGGAGAGAGTGGCTACACCTTC
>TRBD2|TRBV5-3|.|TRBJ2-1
CARSLRTSGGAGEQFF
TGTGCCAGAAGCCTCCGGACTAGCGGGGGGGCCGGTGAGCAGTTCTTC
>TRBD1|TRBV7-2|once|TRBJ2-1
CASSPLGQANGEQFF
TGTGCCAGCAGCCCCCTGGGACAGGCCAATGGAGAGCAGTTCTTC
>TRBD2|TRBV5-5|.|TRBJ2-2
CASSLVPSGGPTGELFF
TGTGCCAGCAGCTTGGTGCCCAGCGGGGGGCCGACCGGGGAGCTGTTTTTT
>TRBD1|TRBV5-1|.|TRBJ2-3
CASKLGQSSDTQYF
TGCGCCAGCAAACTGGGACAGTCCTCAGATACGCAGTATTTT